This T cell receptor (beta chain) was found in a study of shared clonotypes between healthy human individuals. The assay was immunoSEQ multiplex PCR, and TCRdb's table has in-frame clones only and misses some. The table has roughly 1.5 million clones, 95% to 99% seen once. Regarding the study as a whole: Clonotype sharing across several donors was observed for 5% to 6.5% of naive CD4 clonotypes.

Turning to this clone: The antigen remains unidentified.

The sequenced sample was naive CD4+ T cells sorted from blood. Regarding subset: CD45RA+ positively selected. This TCR was sampled from a man younger than 40 in good health.

The CDR3 region is CASRPGGAISYEQYF. The CDR3, as DNA: TGTGCCAGCAGGCCAGGCGGGGCGATTTCCTACGAGCAGTACTTC. The chain recombines TRBV7-2 with TRBJ2-7, with D possibly being TRBD2 (6 bases). Germline CDR1 SGHTA, CDR2 FQGNSA. This CDR3 has 15 amino acids. Trimming left V 6 bases short and J 1 base short, with 16 bases between. Full variable domain (outside the CDR3, taken from reference TRBV7-2 and TRBJ2-7): GAGVSQSPSNKVTEKGKDVELRCDPISGHTALYWYRQSLGQGLEFLIYFQGNSAPDKSGLPSDRFSAERTGGSVSTLTIQRTQQEDSAVYLCASRPGGAISYEQYFGPGTRLTVT.